The rows below give T cell receptor beta chains drawn from one sample of a study of PD-L1 blockade in urothelial cancer. This table comes from immunoSEQ multiplex PCR, and its TCRdb copy is limited to in-frame clones, with some not included. This sample has approximately 72,000 clones; around 86% occur once, and the top ten carry about 15%. The sample consisted of PBMCs, taken around atezolizumab (anti-PD-L1) treatment. The receptors shown here come from a man between 60 and 75 years old with urothelial cancer. Both conserved end residues are part of each CDR3. The D gene is left open where the match is weak. Some rows have no size entry. The others give once, few or many, or a class for an expanded clone.

v_gene	abundance	d_gene	j_gene	CDR3aa	CDR3nt
TRBV2	.	.	TRBJ1-2	CASSEADAGAAGYTF	TGTGCCAGCAGTGAAGCTGACGCAGGTGCCGCTGGCTACACCTTC
TRBV6-6	.	TRBD2	TRBJ2-1	CASSLGLAGGHEQFF	TGTGCCAGCAGTTTGGGACTAGCGGGGGGTCATGAGCAGTTCTTC
TRBV6-1	.	.	TRBJ2-2	CASLGQGHTGELFF	TGTGCCAGTCTTGGGCAGGGGCACACCGGGGAGCTGTTTTTT
TRBV4-1	.	.	TRBJ2-4	CASSQGGMTVLAKNIQYF	TGCGCCAGCAGCCAAGGCGGGATGACGGTATTAGCCAAAAACATTCAGTACTTC
TRBV28	.	.	TRBJ2-7	CASSLAGLGSSYEQYF	TGTGCCAGCAGTTTAGCGGGGCTGGGGAGCTCCTACGAGCAGTACTTC
TRBV27	once	TRBD2	TRBJ2-1	CASNTKGLAGDNEQFF	TGTGCCAGCAATACAAAGGGACTAGCGGGCGACAATGAGCAGTTCTTC
TRBV6-1	.	TRBD1	TRBJ2-1	CASSIGTGIYNEQFF	TGTGCCAGCAGTATCGGGACAGGGATTTACAATGAGCAGTTCTTC
TRBV11-2	.	TRBD2	TRBJ2-1	CASSITSGGGTYNEQFF	TGTGCCAGCAGCATTACTAGCGGGGGGGGAACCTACAATGAGCAGTTCTTC
TRBV7-3	.	.	TRBJ2-1	CASSLSQNNEQFF	TGTGCCAGCAGCTTATCACAAAACAATGAGCAGTTCTTC
TRBV18	.	TRBD1	TRBJ2-7	CASSPPPYRGREIEQYF	TGTGCCAGCTCACCACCGCCCTACAGGGGGCGCGAAATCGAGCAGTACTTC
TRBV5-1	.	TRBD1	TRBJ1-4	CASSLALGQDEKLFF	TGCGCCAGCAGCTTGGCCTTAGGACAGGATGAAAAACTGTTTTTT
TRBV4-2	once	TRBD1	TRBJ2-6	CASSHIPGQGAGANVLTF	TGTGCCAGCAGCCATATCCCGGGACAGGGGGCTGGGGCCAACGTCCTGACTTTC
TRBV6-1	.	.	TRBJ2-1	CASSPRQSSYNEQFF	TGTGCCAGCAGTCCCAGACAGAGCTCCTACAATGAGCAGTTCTTC
TRBV27	.	TRBD1	TRBJ2-7	CASRARDRGREQYF	TGTGCCAGCCGGGCCCGGGACAGGGGGCGTGAGCAGTACTTC
TRBV7-2	.	TRBD1	TRBJ1-1	CASSLEGGASDTEAFF	TGTGCCAGCAGCTTAGAAGGGGGCGCGAGTGACACTGAAGCTTTCTTT
TRBV4-2	.	TRBD1	TRBJ2-6	CASSPEGAAGANVLTF	TGTGCCAGCAGCCCAGAGGGGGCGGCCGGGGCCAACGTCCTGACTTTC
TRBV30	.	.	TRBJ1-1	CAWSGGSNTEAFF	TGTGCCTGGAGCGGGGGGTCGAACACTGAAGCTTTCTTT
TRBV4-1	.	.	TRBJ1-2	CASSPQSRAIGGYTF	TGCGCCAGCAGCCCCCAAAGCAGGGCCATAGGGGGCTACACCTTC
TRBV18	.	TRBD1	TRBJ1-5	CASRATGNNQPQHF	TGTGCCAGCAGAGCGACAGGGAACAATCAGCCCCAGCATTTT
TRBV28	.	.	TRBJ1-5	CASSSDRNQPQHF	TGTGCCAGCAGTTCAGACAGAAATCAGCCCCAGCATTTT
TRBV5-1	.	TRBD1	TRBJ2-1	CASSSRPDRGLEQFF	TGCGCCAGCAGCTCCCGGCCGGACAGGGGGTTAGAGCAGTTCTTC
TRBV5-6	.	.	TRBJ1-5	CASRTSRLSNQPQHF	TGTGCCAGCAGAACATCCAGGCTTAGCAATCAGCCCCAGCATTTT
TRBV7-9	.	.	TRBJ1-2	CASSFSNRDGYTF	TGTGCCAGCAGCTTTTCTAACAGGGACGGCTACACCTTC
TRBV6-5	.	.	TRBJ2-2	CASKRAGELFF	TGTGCCAGCAAAAGAGCCGGGGAGCTGTTTTTT
TRBV18	.	.	TRBJ2-5	CASSPGAQETQYF	TGTGCCAGCTCACCAGGGGCACAAGAGACCCAGTACTTC
TRBV19	.	TRBD1	TRBJ1-2	CASSTRTGGNYGYTF	TGTGCCAGTAGTACCCGGACAGGGGGGAACTATGGCTACACCTTC
TRBV4-3	.	.	TRBJ1-3	CASSLGTGFSGNTIYF	TGCGCCAGCAGTCTTGGAACAGGGTTCTCTGGAAACACCATATATTTT
TRBV15	.	.	TRBJ1-6	CATSREGGISYNSPLHF	TGTGCCACCAGCAGAGAGGGGGGTATTTCCTATAATTCACCCCTCCACTTT
TRBV7-2	.	.	TRBJ2-7	CASSLAGILYEQYF	TGTGCCAGCAGCTTGGCAGGGATCCTCTACGAGCAGTACTTC
TRBV28	.	TRBD1	TRBJ1-2	CASAEQGLFSYGYTF	TGTGCCAGCGCTGAACAGGGGCTGTTTAGCTATGGCTACACCTTC
TRBV12-5	.	TRBD2	TRBJ2-3	CASGSGRGSTDTQYF	TGTGCTAGTGGTTCCGGGCGGGGGAGCACAGATACGCAGTATTTT
TRBV5-1	.	TRBD1	TRBJ2-2	CASSSGQATGELFF	TGCGCCAGCAGCTCGGGACAGGCGACTGGGGAGCTGTTTTTT
TRBV2	.	TRBD2	TRBJ2-7	CASSVMGTSSYEQYF	TGTGCCAGCAGTGTCATGGGGACTAGCAGCTACGAGCAGTACTTC
TRBV28	.	.	TRBJ1-5	CASTTGTPNQPQHF	TGTGCCAGCACTACAGGGACACCCAATCAGCCCCAGCATTTT
TRBV5-1	.	TRBD1	TRBJ2-5	CASSLWGQGEETQYF	TGCGCCAGCAGCTTGTGGGGACAGGGGGAGGAGACCCAGTACTTC
TRBV14	medium-sized	.	TRBJ1-1	CASSQRQMNTEAFF	TGTGCCAGCAGCCAGAGGCAAATGAACACTGAAGCTTTCTTT
TRBV28	.	TRBD2	TRBJ2-3	CASRTGRGSDTQYF	TGTGCCAGCAGGACGGGGCGGGGGTCAGATACGCAGTATTTT
TRBV9	.	TRBD1	TRBJ2-5	CASSFRDRGETQYF	TGTGCCAGCAGCTTCCGGGACAGGGGAGAGACCCAGTACTTC
TRBV5-1	many	TRBD1	TRBJ2-7	CASSLLGGGSYEQYF	TGCGCCAGCAGCTTGTTAGGGGGCGGCTCCTACGAGCAGTACTTC
TRBV5-1	.	.	TRBJ1-1	CASSLAGEGWNTEAFF	TGCGCCAGCAGCTTGGCCGGGGAGGGGTGGAACACTGAAGCTTTCTTT
TRBV11-2	.	.	TRBJ1-6	CASSFPGSNSPLHF	TGTGCCAGCAGCTTCCCCGGTTCAAATTCACCCCTCCACTTT